This is a list of T cell receptor beta chains from one sample in a study of metastatic and nonmetastatic thyroid tumors. TCRdb redid the clone calls on the PCR reads using MiXCR. This table holds 45,000 or so clones, approximately 15% found once. Source material: blood. The receptors originated from a female donor with papillary thyroid cancer or a benign thyroid nodule (not recorded which). Some clones in this sample may be carry-over from other donors' samples. Each CDR3 is given without its conserved first and last residue.

j_gene | v_gene | CDR3aa
TRBJ2-7 | TRBV11-2 | ASGGGDRGGEQY
TRBJ2-7 | TRBV7-8 | ASSLVVGAGEQY
TRBJ2-7 | TRBV24-1 | STGYGLAEKY
TRBJ1-1 | TRBV11-2 | ASSLGRSNTEAF
TRBJ1-3 | TRBV4-1 | ASSQMDNSGNTIY
TRBJ2-6 | TRBV11-3 | ASSFDSSGANVLT
TRBJ1-4 | TRBV28 | ASSKSTNEKLF
TRBJ1-4 | TRBV27 | ASSLGGSGEKLF
TRBJ1-3 | TRBV5-4 | ASTTDRADTIY
TRBJ2-2 | TRBV3-1 | ASSKVTGELL
TRBJ1-1 | TRBV12-3/TRBV12-4 | ASSLWGPEAF
TRBJ1-2 | TRBV28 | ASSACQLQGEQGYT